These 20 T cell receptor beta chains originate from one sample sequenced in a study of T cells after yellow fever vaccination. Using its own MiXCR run on the 5' RACE reads, TCRdb lists one record per CDR3 protein. This table holds some 120,000 distinct CDR3 sequences, 13% to 15% found once. The starting material was CD8+ T cells sorted from PBMCs, obtained 5 days after the yellow fever booster vaccination. These receptors all come from a man aged 18 to 30 who received the YFV17D yellow fever vaccine.

The chain combines TRBV11-2 with TRBJ2-7; possible D gene TRBD1, 6 bases. The germline V gene has CDR1 SGHAT and CDR2 FQNNGV. The CDR3 has 14 residues. V was cut by 5 bases and J by 0 bases, with 11 bases left in between. The DNA of the CDR3 is TGTGCCAGCAGCCACAGGGACCACTCCTACGAGCAGTACGTC. Translation gives CASSHRDHSYEQYV.

The chain couples TRBV7-2 to TRBJ2-1; 7 bases fit TRBD2. Germline V gene lookup returns CDR1 SGHTA and CDR2 FQGNSA. The CDR3 loop spans 13 amino acids. The trim removed 3 bases at V and 10 bases at J, leaving 6 bases unmatched. CDR3 in DNA: TGTGCCAGCAGCTTTGGGGGGGTGGAGGAGCAGTTCTTC. Translating it yields CASSFGGVEEQFF.

The V call is TRBV4-1, the J call TRBJ2-1; TRBD2 aligns across 8 bases. The ends lost 3 bases at V and 3 bases at J; junction bases unmatched: 7. Germline V gene sequence: CDR1 MGHRA, CDR2 YSYEKL. The CDR3 loop spans 16 amino acids. This chain's CDR3 is CASSQPRGGGYNEQFF. DNA of the CDR3: TGCGCCAGCAGCCAGCCCCGGGGGGGGGGCTACAATGAGCAGTTCTTC.

The chain joins TRBV7-3 to TRBJ1-1, with D perhaps matching TRBD1 (5 bases). The V gene's germline CDR1 is SGHTA and CDR2 FQGTGA. The CDR3 is 14 residues long. Trimming cost V 2 bases and J 5 bases, with 12 bases left between them. CDR3 nucleotides: TGTGCCAGCAGCTTAGGGGGGAGCGAAACTGAAGCTTTCTTT. Its protein product is CASSLGGSETEAFF.

The chain joins TRBV9 to TRBJ1-1; D perhaps matches TRBD1 (5 bases). The CDR3 runs 14 residues. The V end was cut by 4 bases, the J end by 5 bases, with 15 bases between. Germline assignment: CDR1 SGDLS and CDR2 YYNGEE. The CDR3 nucleotides are TGTGCCAGCAGCCAGGGCACGCTCCAAACTGAAGCTTTCTTT. It is translated as CASSQGTLQTEAFF.

The J gene is TRBJ1-1, the V gene TRBV5-1; D gene ambiguous. From germline, CDR1 is SGHRS and CDR2 YFSETQ. This CDR3 spans 16 amino acids. V was trimmed by 4 bases and J by 4 bases, leaving 20 bases between them. The CDR3 DNA is TGCGCCAGCAGCCAGAAGACCGTCAATGGGATCACTGAAGCTTTCTTT. It encodes CASSQKTVNGITEAFF.

The CDR3 DNA follows: TGTGCCAGCAGCCGCCCCCCCCGCTGGGTAAGATCCTACAATGAGCAGTTCTTC. Protein sequence: CASSRPPRWVRSYNEQFF. The V gene is TRBV11-1, the J gene TRBJ2-1; D call uncertain. This CDR3 is 18 amino acids long. CDR1 and CDR2 from the germline V gene are SGHAT and FQDESV (reference sequence). The V end lost 5 bases, the J end lost 1 base, and 21 bases lay between the germline ends.

This clonotype was seen at least ten times. The chain recombines TRBV7-8 with TRBJ1-2, with D possibly being TRBD1 (5 bases). V was cut by 3 bases and J by 4 bases, with 9 bases left in between. Per germline, CDR1 SGHVS and CDR2 FQNEAQ. The CDR3 covers 13 residues. The CDR3 loop reads CASSLGGGYGYTF. For the CDR3, the DNA is TGTGCCAGCAGCTTGGGGGGTGGCTATGGCTACACCTTC.

The chain employs TRBV6-5 and TRBJ1-5; tentatively, D is TRBD1 (5 bases). Trimming stripped 2 bases from V and 7 bases from J, with 9 bases between. CDR3 length equals 13 residues. Germline V gene data show CDR1 as MNHEY and CDR2 as SVGAGI. The CDR3 bases are TGTGCCAGCAGTTACGGCTGGGGCCAGCCCCAGCATTTT. Protein product: CASSYGWGQPQHF.

This clonotype was picked up a small number of times. V usage is TRBV6-1 and J usage is TRBJ2-7; D is perhaps TRBD2 (7 bases). Germline V gene data show CDR1 as MNHNS and CDR2 as SASEGT. The CDR3 covers 14 residues. V was shortened by 6 bases and J by 1 base, with 13 bases between the two germline ends. The CDR3 DNA follows: TGTGCCAGCAGCCCCGGGGGGCAGTCCTACGAGCAGTACGTC. Translated: CASSPGGQSYEQYV.

This clonotype was seen a handful of times. The CDR3 reads CSARSVLAGITDTQYF. In DNA, the CDR3 is TGCAGTGCTAGATCCGTATTAGCGGGGATAACAGATACGCAGTATTTT. The chain combines TRBV20-1 with TRBJ2-3; TRBD2 matches at 8 bases. In germline, CDR1 is DFQATT, CDR2 SNEGSKA (reference sequence). The CDR3 has 16 residues. Unmatched junction bases numbered 10, after V lost 2 bases and J lost 3 bases.

The genes are TRBV6-2 or TRBV6-3 and TRBJ1-1; a possible D gene is TRBD1 (5 bases). The V gene lost 0 bases and the J gene lost 10 bases, with 24 bases spanning the gap. CDR1 is MNHEY, CDR2 SVGEGT, per germline. The CDR3 sequence is 17 residues long. The CDR3 coding sequence is TGTGCCAGCAGTTACTCTTCGTGGTCGTCGGGGCCCCCCTTAGCTTTCTTT. It specifies CASSYSSWSSGPPLAFF.

This clonotype has more than one count but fewer than ten. The rearrangement uses TRBV7-9 and TRBJ2-7; 12 bases fit TRBD2. Losses at the gene ends were 5 bases for V and 0 bases for J; bases not matched to a gene: 2. The CDR3 contains 15 residues. Germline assignment: CDR1 SEHNR and CDR2 FQNEAQ (reference sequence). CDR3 region: CASSQTSGSSYEQYF. The DNA for the CDR3 is TGTGCCAGCAGCCAGACTAGCGGGAGCTCCTACGAGCAGTACTTC. The complete variable domain, with remaining parts taken from reference TRBV7-9 and TRBJ2-7, reads DTGVSQNPRHKITKRGQNVTFRCDPISEHNRLYWYRQTLGQGPEFLTYFQNEAQLEKSRLLSDRFSAERPKGSFSTLEIQRTEQGDSAMYLCASSQTSGSSYEQYFGPGTRLTVT.

The table lists this clonotype with a few counts. The chain carries TRBV12-3 or TRBV12-4 and TRBJ2-7; D may correspond to TRBD1 or TRBD2 (5 bases each). V was trimmed by 5 bases and J by 4 bases, leaving 9 bases between them. This CDR3 comprises 12 residues. CDR3 amino acids: CASSPGPYEQYF. CDR3 DNA sequence: TGTGCCAGCAGTCCGGGACCTTACGAGCAGTACTTC.

This clonotype appeared a few times. The chain uses TRBV5-1 and TRBJ1-5, with 7 bases that match TRBD1. Per germline, CDR1 SGHRS and CDR2 YFSETQ. Trimming cost V 4 bases and J 5 bases; bases outside gene matches: 3. CDR3 length: 13 residues. Here the CDR3 DNA reads TGCGCCAGCAGCCTCAGGGGGGATCAGCCCCAGCATTTT. It specifies CASSLRGDQPQHF. Based on the CDR3 plus reference TRBV5-1 and TRBJ1-5, the full variable domain is KAGVTQTPRYLIKTRGQQVTLSCSPISGHRSVSWYQQTPGQGLQFLFEYFSETQRNKGNFPGRFSGRQFSNSRSEMNVSTLELGDSALYLCASSLRGDQPQHFGDGTRLSIL.

This chain connects TRBV7-9 to TRBJ1-1; D ambiguous. Germline V gene data show CDR1 as SEHNR and CDR2 as FQNEAQ (reference sequence). This CDR3 region has 14 residues. Trimming removed 8 bases from V and 1 base from J, with 14 bases in between. This chain's CDR3 is CASSPRHGNTEAFF. The CDR3 nucleotides are TGTGCCAGCTCCCCCCGGCATGGGAACACTGAAGCTTTCTTT.

This rearrangement joins TRBV19 to TRBJ1-5, with D uncertain. Looked up from germline, CDR1 is LNHDA and CDR2 is SQIVND (reference sequence). Trimming pared 4 bases from V and 6 bases from J, leaving 13 bases between. CDR3 size: 14 residues. The CDR3 DNA sequence: TGTGCCAGTAGTACTACAAGGGTAACTCAGCCCCAGCATTTT. Translating it yields CASSTTRVTQPQHF.

The rearrangement links TRBV7-8 to TRBJ1-5, with TRBD1 as a possible D gene (5 bases). With 5 bases removed from V and 4 bases from J, the gap between germline ends came to 18 bases. The CDR3 is made up of 16 amino acids. Germline V CDR1 and CDR2: SGHVS, FQNEAQ. CDR3 DNA sequence: TGTGCCAGCAGCCCAGTAGGGACGTTAGATAATCAGCCCCAGCATTTT. Translating gives CASSPVGTLDNQPQHF. Complete variable domain (other parts from reference TRBV7-8 and TRBJ1-5): GAGVSQSPRYKVAKRGQDVALRCDPISGHVSLFWYQQALGQGPEFLTYFQNEAQLDKSGLPSDRFFAERPEGSVSTLKIQRTQQEDSAVYLCASSPVGTLDNQPQHFGDGTRLSIL.

This clonotype was counted many times. The V gene is TRBV5-1, the J gene TRBJ2-5; no clear D. CDR3 length equals 16 residues. Germline loops: CDR1 SGHRS, CDR2 YFSETQ. The V and J ends lost 1 base and 1 base respectively, with 14 bases between them. CDR3 DNA sequence: TGCGCCAGCAGCTTGACGCCGACAAGCACCCAAGAGACCCAGTACTTC. Its protein product is CASSLTPTSTQETQYF.

This clonotype appeared a few times. The chain uses TRBV19 and TRBJ2-7; maybe TRBD1 (6 bases). CDR1 is LNHDA and CDR2 is SQIVND in the germline V gene (reference sequence). The CDR3 runs to 14 residues. Trimming took off 5 bases at V and 1 base at J, with 12 bases between the two ends. Written as DNA, the CDR3 is TGTGCCAGTAGTGGAACAGGGTCATCCTACGAGCAGTACTTC. Its translation is CASSGTGSSYEQYF.